A selection of T cell receptor beta chains follows, all from one sample in a study of blood T cells in healthy people across ages. From the 5' RACE reads, TCRdb called clonotypes with MiXCR, one entry per CDR3 protein. The sample holds approximately 800,000 distinct CDR3 sequences, around 68% seen once. The sequencing input was blood. Receptors were obtained from a man aged 25 to 40 in good health. The CDR3 runs from the conserved cysteine through the conserved F or W. Each record gives: clone size, V gene, D gene, J gene, CDR3 DNA, CDR3 protein. A D gene is named only where the DNA matches it firmly. A clone size is listed for some rows: how often the clone was seen (once, few, many), or a class if it is expanded.

few	TRBV7-3	TRBD1	TRBJ2-1	TGTGCCAGCAGCCGCCAGGGGGACTACAATGAGCAGTTCTTC	CASSRQGDYNEQFF
few	TRBV2	-	TRBJ1-2	TGTGCCAGCAGTGAAATCCCCGCTCCTAACTATGGCTACACCTTC	CASSEIPAPNYGYTF
once	TRBV24-1	TRBD1	TRBJ2-1	TGTGCCACCAGTGAGGCACAGGGGTGGTCATACAATGAGCAGTTCTTC	CATSEAQGWSYNEQFF
-	TRBV20-1	TRBD2	TRBJ2-1	TGCAGTGCTAGCAAGCGGGAGATACATGAGCAGTTCTTC	CSASKREIHEQFF
-	TRBV7-2	-	TRBJ1-5	TGTGCCAGCAGCCCCCTGACAGGCGAACAGCCCCAGCATTTT	CASSPLTGEQPQHF
-	TRBV28	-	TRBJ2-7	TGTGCCAGCAGCTTACGTCCCTACGAGCAGTACTTC	CASSLRPYEQYF
-	TRBV20-1	TRBD2	TRBJ2-7	TGCAGTGCTCACCGGCGGGGGGCCCTCTACGAGCAGTACTTC	CSAHRRGALYEQYF
-	TRBV7-2	-	TRBJ2-3	TGTGCCAGCAGCTTAGAGAGTTCGGGGTGGGTCACAGATACGCAGTATTTT	CASSLESSGWVTDTQYF
-	TRBV24-1	TRBD1	TRBJ2-7	TGTGCCACCAGTGACTCGTCGGACAGGGGGTTCTACGAGCAGTACTTC	CATSDSSDRGFYEQYF
-	TRBV6-1	-	TRBJ2-1	TGTGCCAGCACCTTGGGGGCAGGGTGGTTCTTC	CASTLGAGWFF
-	TRBV7-3	-	TRBJ2-7	TGTGCCAGCAGCTTACACGGGGGCGAGCAGTACTTC	CASSLHGGEQYF
few	TRBV2	-	TRBJ1-4	TGTGCCAGCAGGACCGGGACGAGCGGTGAAAAACTGTTTTTT	CASRTGTSGEKLFF
-	TRBV7-2	-	TRBJ2-7	TGTGCCAGCAGCATAACGGGTGGGGGCCCTCGGAACGAGCAGTACTTC	CASSITGGGPRNEQYF
-	TRBV4-2	TRBD2	TRBJ2-3	TGTGCCAGCAGCCTAAGGACTAGCGGGGTTACAGATACGCGGTATTTT	CASSLRTSGVTDTRYF
-	TRBV6-2/TRBV6-3	-	TRBJ2-5	TGTGCCAGCAGTTACGAGACACTGGGCGGGCTGCAAGAGACCCAGTACTTC	CASSYETLGGLQETQYF
-	TRBV20-1	-	TRBJ2-1	TGCAGTGCTAGCCCGGGGGATTACTACAATGAGCAGTTCTTC	CSASPGDYYNEQFF
few	TRBV11-1	TRBD2	TRBJ2-1	TGTGCCAGCAGCTTAGTGCGAGCGGGGGCCCTCTCCTACAATGAGCAGTTCTTC	CASSLVRAGALSYNEQFF
-	TRBV3-1	-	TRBJ2-1	TGTGCCAGCAGCCCCTCACAGGGTCGGGGGGATGAGCAGTTCTTC	CASSPSQGRGDEQFF
few	TRBV6-2/TRBV6-3	-	TRBJ2-1	TGTGCCAGCACCCACAGTTCTGAGCAGTTCTTC	CASTHSSEQFF
-	TRBV9	-	TRBJ2-5	TGTGCCAGCAGCGTAGATGGGGCTAGGGAGACCCAGTACTTC	CASSVDGARETQYF
-	TRBV4-3	-	TRBJ1-1	TGCGCCAGCAGCCAAGCTTCGGGCACTGAAGCTTTCTTT	CASSQASGTEAFF
-	TRBV9	-	TRBJ2-5	TGTGCCAGCAGCCCCCGGGACAAAGAGACCCAGTACTTC	CASSPRDKETQYF
-	TRBV20-1	TRBD1	TRBJ1-5	TGCAGCGCTAGTATGGGACAGCCTTATAGCAATCAGCCCCAGCATTTT	CSASMGQPYSNQPQHF
-	TRBV9	TRBD1	TRBJ1-6	TGTGCCAGCAGCGCCCGGGACAGGGCTAATTCACCCCTCCACTTT	CASSARDRANSPLHF
few	TRBV13	TRBD2	TRBJ2-1	TGTGCCAGCAGCCAGCCCCACACGGGGGGGTATAATGAGCAGTTCTTC	CASSQPHTGGYNEQFF
-	TRBV28	-	TRBJ2-3	TGTGCCAGCACTCGCTCGCCCCATCTGTATTTT	CASTRSPHLYF
-	TRBV20-1	TRBD2	TRBJ2-2	TGCAGTGCTGGGACTAGCGGGGGGTTCGGGGGGCTGTTTTTT	CSAGTSGGFGGLFF
-	TRBV7-2	-	TRBJ1-1	TGTGCCAGCAGCCGTTCAGGACAGTTGAACACTGAAGCTTTCTTT	CASSRSGQLNTEAFF
-	TRBV7-9	TRBD1	TRBJ1-1	TGTGCCAGCAACCACGACAGGGTAGATACTGAAGCTTTCTTT	CASNHDRVDTEAFF
-	TRBV6-5	-	TRBJ2-7	TGTGCCAGCAGTCTGCAGACTGGGAGGTCCTACGAGCAGTACTTC	CASSLQTGRSYEQYF
-	TRBV6-6	TRBD1	TRBJ2-2	TGTGCCAGTATGTCGACAGGGGGATGGACCGGGGAGCTGTTTTTT	CASMSTGGWTGELFF
-	TRBV20-1	-	TRBJ2-1	TGCAGTGCTACCAGGGGGGGGGCGTCCTACAATGAGCAGTTCTTC	CSATRGGASYNEQFF
few	TRBV7-2	TRBD2	TRBJ2-7	TGTGCCAGCAGCCCCCGACTAGCGTACGAGCAGTACTTC	CASSPRLAYEQYF
-	TRBV12-3/TRBV12-4	TRBD1	TRBJ2-4	TGTGCCAGCAGTTTAACCGAGACAGGGCTAAACATTCAGTACTTC	CASSLTETGLNIQYF
few	TRBV2	-	TRBJ2-3	TGTGCCAGCAGCCTGGGGGGCCGGAACACAGATACGCAGTATTTT	CASSLGGRNTDTQYF
few	TRBV7-2	-	TRBJ2-3	TGTGCCAGCACCGAGAATAAAGTCGCAGATACGCAGTATTTT	CASTENKVADTQYF
-	TRBV20-1	-	TRBJ2-5	TGCAGTGCTCCTATAGAAGAGACCCAGTACTTC	CSAPIEETQYF
-	TRBV28	TRBD1	TRBJ2-7	TGTGCCAGCAGTCCACCCGGGACAGACTACGAGCAGTACTTC	CASSPPGTDYEQYF
few	TRBV27	TRBD1	TRBJ2-7	TGTGCCAGCAGACCGGGACAGGGGGGCTCCTACGAGCAGTACTTC	CASRPGQGGSYEQYF
-	TRBV30	-	TRBJ1-2	TGTGCCTGGACTGAGGGGCGGGAGGCTAACTATGGCTACACCTTC	CAWTEGREANYGYTF
-	TRBV12-3/TRBV12-4	-	TRBJ1-6	TGTGCCAGCAGTGCGGCGAGGGATTCACCCCTCCACTTT	CASSAARDSPLHF
-	TRBV7-8	TRBD2	TRBJ2-1	TGTGCCAGCAGCTACAAACCGGGACTAGCGGGGGCTGAGCAGTTCTTC	CASSYKPGLAGAEQFF
-	TRBV25-1	-	TRBJ1-5	TGTGCCAGCAGTGAATTTGGAAGGAATCAGCCCCAGCATTTT	CASSEFGRNQPQHF
-	TRBV9	-	TRBJ2-5	TGTGCCAGCAGCGTAGATGGAGGGGGGGCCGAGGAGACCCAGTACTTC	CASSVDGGGAEETQYF
-	TRBV28	-	TRBJ2-7	TGTGCCAGCAGATACAGGGTTTTCTACGCGCAGTACTTC	CASRYRVFYAQYF
-	TRBV3-1	TRBD1	TRBJ2-1	TGTGCCAGCAGCCCACCGGGACAGGGTCCCAATGAGCAGTTCTTC	CASSPPGQGPNEQFF
-	TRBV29-1	-	TRBJ2-3	TGCAGCGTTGAAAAAGGGGCCCGGCTGCCCACAGATACGCAGTATTTT	CSVEKGARLPTDTQYF
few	TRBV9	TRBD2	TRBJ2-1	TGTGCCAGCAGCGTAGGGCTAGCGGGGGAACGTGAGCAGTTCTTC	CASSVGLAGEREQFF
-	TRBV4-2	TRBD1	TRBJ1-4	TGTGCCAGCAGCCAAGTTCTTGGACAGGAGGGTGAAAAACTGTTTTTT	CASSQVLGQEGEKLFF
-	TRBV6-1	-	TRBJ1-2	TGTGCCAGCAACCCGGACGGGGCCTATGGCTACACCTTC	CASNPDGAYGYTF
-	TRBV28	-	TRBJ2-1	TGTGCCAGCACAGTAGGGGTTTCCTACAATGAGCAGTTCTTC	CASTVGVSYNEQFF
-	TRBV10-3	-	TRBJ1-2	TGTGCCATCAGTCCGACAGCTAACTATGGCTACACCTTC	CAISPTANYGYTF
-	TRBV6-5	-	TRBJ2-5	TGTGCCAGCAGTCCCCATCAGGGAGAGACCCAGTACTTC	CASSPHQGETQYF
-	TRBV7-9	-	TRBJ2-7	TGTGCCAGCAGCAAGGGGACTGAACAGTACGAGCAGTACTTC	CASSKGTEQYEQYF
-	TRBV6-5	-	TRBJ2-5	TGTGCCAGCACTCGGGGGGCCCAAGAGACCCAGTACTTC	CASTRGAQETQYF